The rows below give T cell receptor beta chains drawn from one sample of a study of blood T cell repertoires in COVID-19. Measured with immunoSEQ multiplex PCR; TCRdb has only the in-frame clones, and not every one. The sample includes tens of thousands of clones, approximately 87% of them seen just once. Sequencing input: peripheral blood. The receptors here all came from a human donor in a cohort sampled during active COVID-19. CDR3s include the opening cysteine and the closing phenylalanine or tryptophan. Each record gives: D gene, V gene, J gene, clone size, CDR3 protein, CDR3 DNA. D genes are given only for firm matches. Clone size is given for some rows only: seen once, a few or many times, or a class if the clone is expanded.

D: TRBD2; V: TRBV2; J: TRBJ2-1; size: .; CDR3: CASGVGPSGSSYNEQFF; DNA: TGTGCCAGCGGGGTCGGGCCTAGCGGTAGCTCCTACAATGAGCAGTTCTTC
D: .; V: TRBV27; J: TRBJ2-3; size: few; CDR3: CASSQVGAGPTDTQYF; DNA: TGTGCCAGCAGCCAGGTGGGGGCAGGGCCCACAGATACGCAGTATTTT
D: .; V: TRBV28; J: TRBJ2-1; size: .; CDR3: CASSLDSYNEQFF; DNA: TGTGCCAGCAGTTTGGACAGCTACAATGAGCAGTTCTTC
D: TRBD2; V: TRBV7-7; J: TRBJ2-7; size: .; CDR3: CASSPGLAGAYEQYF; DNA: TGTGCTAGCAGCCCGGGACTAGCGGGGGCCTACGAGCAGTACTTC
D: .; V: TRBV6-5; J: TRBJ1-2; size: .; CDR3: CASSPSRQAAYGYTF; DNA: TGTGCCAGCAGTCCCTCCCGACAGGCGGCCTATGGCTACACCTTC
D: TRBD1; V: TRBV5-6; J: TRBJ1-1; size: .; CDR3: CASSGTGVNTEAFF; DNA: TGTGCCAGCAGCGGAACAGGGGTGAACACTGAAGCTTTCTTT
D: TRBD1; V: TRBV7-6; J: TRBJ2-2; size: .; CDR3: CASSLKTGRNTGELFF; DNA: TGTGCCAGCAGTCTTAAGACAGGGAGGAACACCGGGGAGCTGTTTTTT
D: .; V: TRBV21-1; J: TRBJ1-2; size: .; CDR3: CASSPPHRDPHYGYTF; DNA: TGTGCCAGCAGCCCTCCTCACAGGGATCCCCACTATGGCTACACCTTC
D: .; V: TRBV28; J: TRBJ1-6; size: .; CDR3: CASTLLVHRNSPLHF; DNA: TGTGCCAGCACCCTTTTAGTGCACCGCAATTCACCCCTCCACTTT
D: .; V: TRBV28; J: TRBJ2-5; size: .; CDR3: CASSLDSYQETQYF; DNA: TGTGCCAGCAGTCTAGACAGTTACCAAGAGACCCAGTACTTC
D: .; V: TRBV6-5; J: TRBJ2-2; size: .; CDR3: CASSRDFLELFF; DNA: TGTGCCAGCAGCCGGGACTTCTTGGAGCTGTTTTTT
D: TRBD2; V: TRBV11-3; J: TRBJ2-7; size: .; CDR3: CASSLGSGREQYF; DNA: TGTGCCAGCAGCTTGGGTAGCGGGAGGGAGCAGTACTTC
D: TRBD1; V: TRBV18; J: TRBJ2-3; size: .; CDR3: CASSRTGSTDTQYF; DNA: TGTGCCAGCTCGAGGACAGGCAGCACAGATACGCAGTATTTT
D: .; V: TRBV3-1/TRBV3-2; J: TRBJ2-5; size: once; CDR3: CASSGGPGETQYF; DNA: TGTGCCAGCAGTGGAGGCCCGGGAGAGACCCAGTACTTC
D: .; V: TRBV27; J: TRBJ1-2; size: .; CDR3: CASSLGGQGTGGYTF; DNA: TGTGCCAGCAGTTTGGGCGGGCAGGGGACGGGTGGCTACACCTTC
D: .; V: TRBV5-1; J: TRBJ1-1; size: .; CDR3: CASSLAGFRNTEAFF; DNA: TGCGCCAGCAGCTTGGCAGGCTTTAGAAACACTGAAGCTTTCTTT
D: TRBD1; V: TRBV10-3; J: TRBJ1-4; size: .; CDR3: CATRQGPEKLFF; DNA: TGTGCCACCAGACAGGGTCCGGAAAAACTGTTTTTT
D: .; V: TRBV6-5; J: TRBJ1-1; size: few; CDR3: CASIPGGGKNTEAFF; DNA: TGTGCCAGCATCCCTGGGGGAGGAAAGAACACTGAAGCTTTCTTT
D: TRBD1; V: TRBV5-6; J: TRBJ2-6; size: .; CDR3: CASSFWTGSRGANVLTF; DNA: TGTGCCAGCAGCTTTTGGACAGGGTCGAGAGGGGCCAACGTCCTGACTTTC
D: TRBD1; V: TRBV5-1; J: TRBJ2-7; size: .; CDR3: CASSSAGGYGEQYF; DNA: TGCGCCAGCAGCTCGGCAGGGGGCTATGGCGAGCAGTACTTC
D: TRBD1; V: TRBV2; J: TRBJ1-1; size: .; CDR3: CASSWTGATNTEAFF; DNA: TGTGCCAGCAGCTGGACAGGGGCCACGAACACTGAAGCTTTCTTT
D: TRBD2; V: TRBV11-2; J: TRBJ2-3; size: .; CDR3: CASSSIPTSGISTDTQYF; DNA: TGTGCCAGCAGCTCGATCCCAACTAGCGGGATTAGCACAGATACGCAGTATTTT
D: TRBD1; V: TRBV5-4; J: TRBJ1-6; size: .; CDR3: CASSYDRANNSPLHF; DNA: TGTGCCAGCAGCTACGACAGGGCCAATAATTCACCCCTCCACTTT
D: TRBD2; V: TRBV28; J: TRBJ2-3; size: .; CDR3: CASSWPGVMAGGFTDTQYF; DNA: TGTGCCAGCAGTTGGCCCGGTGTTATGGCGGGAGGCTTCACAGATACGCAGTATTTT
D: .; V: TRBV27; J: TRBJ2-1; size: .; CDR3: CASSLDDSFEQFF; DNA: TGTGCCAGCAGTTTAGATGACTCTTTCGAGCAGTTCTTC
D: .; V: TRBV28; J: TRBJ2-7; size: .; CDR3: CASSLPPGGVLSYEQYF; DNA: TGTGCCAGCAGTTTACCCCCCGGCGGAGTACTCTCCTACGAGCAGTACTTC
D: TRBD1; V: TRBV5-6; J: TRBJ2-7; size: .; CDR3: CASQGQSSYEQYF; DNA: TGTGCCAGTCAGGGACAGTCGTCCTACGAGCAGTACTTC
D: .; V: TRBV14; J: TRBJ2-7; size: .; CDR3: CASSVRAGPYEQYF; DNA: TGTGCCAGCAGCGTAAGGGCGGGTCCCTACGAGCAGTACTTC
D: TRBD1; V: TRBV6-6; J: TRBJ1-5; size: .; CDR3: CASSQTGSIEPQHF; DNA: TGTGCCAGCAGTCAGACAGGGAGTATAGAGCCCCAGCATTTT